The 17 T cell receptor beta chains reported below all come from one sample, sequenced in a study of CD8 T cells in Susac syndrome. Random hexamers were used to reverse transcribe about 0.5 to 1 ug of RNA. Using its own MiXCR run on the immunoSEQ multiplex PCR reads, TCRdb lists one record per CDR3 protein. Of approximately 190,000 distinct CDR3 sequences listed, almost 96% were seen once; the top ten hold approximately 0.1%. Input material: CD4+ T cells from PBMCs. The receptor source for this set is a human donor with Susac syndrome.

This sequence joins TRBV3-1 and TRBJ2-7; D unclear. The CDR3 contains 14 residues. The ends were cut back, 1 base at V and 3 bases at J, with 10 bases in the middle. CDR1 is LGHDT and CDR2 is YNNKEL in the germline V gene (reference sequence). CDR3 DNA: TGTGCCAGCAGCCAAGTTACCGGCGGCTACGAGCAGTACTTC. This codes for CASSQVTGGYEQYF.

V gene TRBV6-5 combines with J gene TRBJ1-6, with D perhaps TRBD1 (6 bases). Germline V gene sequence: CDR1 MNHEY, CDR2 SVGAGI. V lost 5 bases and J 2 bases, leaving 10 bases between the germline ends. The CDR3 sequence is 15 residues long. This CDR3 is CASSPRGAYNSPLHF. CDR3 nucleotides: TGTGCCAGCAGTCCCAGGGGCGCCTATAATTCACCCCTCCACTTT.

The chain has TRBV30 and TRBJ1-2, with D maybe TRBD1 (5 bases). In germline, CDR1 is GTSNPN, CDR2 SVGIG (reference sequence). CDR3 size: 13 residues. Trimming took 2 bases from V and 5 from J, leaving 12 bases between them. The CDR3 region has the DNA TGTGCCTGGAGTTTAAGTGGGGCGTATGGCTACACCTTC. Its translation: CAWSLSGAYGYTF. The full variable domain, with the rest looked up from reference TRBV30 and TRBJ1-2, is SQTIHQWPATLVQPVGSPLSLECTVEGTSNPNLYWYRQAAGRGLQLLFYSVGIGQISSEVPQNLSASRPQDRQFILSSKKLLLSDSGFYLCAWSLSGAYGYTFGSGTRLTVV.

This CDR3 reads CASSQDPPPGTANTEAFF. The CDR3 DNA sequence: TGCGCCAGCAGCCAAGATCCCCCCCCAGGGACGGCAAACACTGAAGCTTTCTTT. The rearrangement joins TRBV4-3 to TRBJ1-1, with D maybe TRBD1 (5 bases). The CDR3 contains 18 residues. Germline V gene lookup returns CDR1 LGHNA and CDR2 YSLEER. V lost 0 bases and J lost 2, with 19 bases in between.

The V call is TRBV6-2 or TRBV6-3, the J call TRBJ2-1; 10 bases align to TRBD2. The CDR3 has 14 residues. Germline trimming cut 6 bases from V and 6 bases from J; bases unmatched to any gene: 5. Germline V CDR1 and CDR2: MNHEY, SVGEGT. The CDR3 spells CASRSSGGANEQFF. CDR3 DNA: TGTGCCAGCAGATCGAGCGGGGGGGCCAATGAGCAGTTCTTC.

V usage is TRBV29-1 and J usage is TRBJ1-2, with D unresolved. This CDR3 contains 15 residues. V was trimmed by 6 bases and J by 8 bases, leaving 25 bases between them. The germline gives CDR1 SQVTM, CDR2 ANQGSEA. The CDR3 nucleotides are TGCAGCGTGGGAGTTGGGCAGGAAAAACCCATCGGCTACACCTTC. Amino acid sequence: CSVGVGQEKPIGYTF.

The V and J genes are TRBV6-2 or TRBV6-3 and TRBJ2-7, with a weak D call TRBD1 (6 bases). V lost 1 base and J lost 6, with 22 bases in between. CDR1 and CDR2 (germline): MNHEY, SVGEGT. There are 17 residues in the CDR3. CDR3 region: CASSYLGETGQNSEQYF. In DNA form, the CDR3 reads TGTGCCAGCAGTTACTTGGGGGAGACAGGACAAAATTCCGAGCAGTACTTC.

The gene calls are TRBV29-1 and TRBJ2-7; weak D call: TRBD1 (5 bases). In germline, CDR1 is SQVTM, CDR2 ANQGSEA. V lost 4 bases and J 7 bases, leaving 17 bases between the germline ends. This CDR3 comprises 13 residues. Written as DNA, the CDR3 is TGCAGCGTTGTTAGGGGCGGCGCCGGTGAGCAGTACTTC. Amino acids: CSVVRGGAGEQYF.

This clonotype has only a few counts. V gene TRBV7-2 combines with J gene TRBJ2-1; D is perhaps TRBD2 (6 bases). V lost 0 bases, J lost 15 bases, and 15 bases lay in between. CDR1 is SGHTA, CDR2 FQGNSA, per germline. This CDR3 contains 13 residues. The CDR3 coding sequence is TGTGCCAGCAGCTTAGCGGGCTCCGGGGGAACGTTCTTC. This sequence encodes CASSLAGSGGTFF.

The J gene is TRBJ2-2, the V gene TRBV20-1, with D possibly called TRBD1 or TRBD2 (5 bases each). V dropped 0 bases and J dropped 9 bases, with 20 bases sitting between them. Germline CDR1 is DFQATT and CDR2 is SNEGSKA (reference sequence). This CDR3 spans 16 amino acids. The DNA of the CDR3 is TGCAGTGCTAGAGATCGGGACCGGAGCAATAACCGGGAGCTGTTTTTT. Residues: CSARDRDRSNNRELFF.

The rearrangement uses TRBV2 and TRBJ1-2; D unclear. Per germline, CDR1 SNHLY and CDR2 FYNNEI. The CDR3 covers 13 residues. Trimming stripped 5 bases from V and 0 bases from J, with 7 bases between. The CDR3 region has the DNA TGTGCCAGCAGTCAAAAGACTAACTATGGCTACACCTTC. The encoded protein is CASSQKTNYGYTF.

The chain links TRBV9 to TRBJ1-2; D is possibly TRBD1 (5 bases). The CDR3 sequence is 15 residues long. Trimming took off 0 bases at V and 0 bases at J, with 9 bases between the two ends. CDR1 is SGDLS, CDR2 YYNGEE, per germline. The CDR3 loop reads CASSVGMTANYGYTF. In DNA, the CDR3 is TGTGCCAGCAGCGTAGGAATGACAGCTAACTATGGCTACACCTTC. Full variable domain (rest looked up from reference TRBV9 and TRBJ1-2): DSGVTQTPKHLITATGQRVTLRCSPRSGDLSVYWYQQSLDQGLQFLIQYYNGEERAKGNILERFSAQQFPDLHSELNLSSLELGDSALYFCASSVGMTANYGYTFGSGTRLTVV.

The CDR3 DNA follows: TGCGCCAGCAGCCAAGATATAGGGCACTATGGCTACACCTTC. The encoded protein is CASSQDIGHYGYTF. The chain links TRBV4-3 to TRBJ1-2; the D is unclear. In germline, CDR1 is LGHNA, CDR2 YSLEER. V shed 0 bases and J shed 3 bases, with 8 bases lying between them. The length of the CDR3 is 14 residues.

CDR3 in DNA: TGTGCCAGCAGCCGGGGGCGGGAGGCGTCGTCACCCCTCCACTTT. This translates into CASSRGREASSPLHF. J is TRBJ1-6 and V is TRBV7-2; possible D gene TRBD1, 6 bases. CDR1 and CDR2 (germline): SGHTA, FQGNSA. Trimming pared 5 bases from V and 10 bases from J, leaving 18 bases between. CDR3 length equals 15 residues.

This sequence joins TRBV19 and TRBJ2-1; TRBD2 is a possible D gene (6 bases). The CDR3 extends over 13 amino acids. Germline lookup yields CDR1 LNHDA and CDR2 SQIVND (reference sequence). V was cut by 6 bases and J by 9 bases, with 15 bases left in between. CDR3 bases: TGTGCCAGTAGCCCGTCGGGGGTTGTTGAGCAGTTCTTC. As protein: CASSPSGVVEQFF.

The chain links TRBV27 to TRBJ1-5; 7 bases map to TRBD1. The CDR3 consists of 15 residues. Germline V gene sequence: CDR1 MNHEY, CDR2 SMNVEV (reference sequence). V trimming: 1 base; J trimming: 6 bases; junction bases outside the gene matches: 6. The CDR3 protein is CASSLFQGDAQPQHF. In DNA form, the CDR3 reads TGTGCCAGCAGTTTATTCCAGGGGGATGCTCAGCCCCAGCATTTT.

The J gene is TRBJ1-3, the V gene TRBV30; D gene ambiguous. Germline V gene sequence: CDR1 GTSNPN, CDR2 SVGIG (reference sequence). The CDR3 extends over 14 amino acids. V gave up 2 bases and J gave up 0 bases, with 8 bases separating them. CDR3 coding DNA: TGTGCCTGGAGTTTCGGCTCCTCTGGAAACACCATATATTTT. Its protein product is CAWSFGSSGNTIYF.